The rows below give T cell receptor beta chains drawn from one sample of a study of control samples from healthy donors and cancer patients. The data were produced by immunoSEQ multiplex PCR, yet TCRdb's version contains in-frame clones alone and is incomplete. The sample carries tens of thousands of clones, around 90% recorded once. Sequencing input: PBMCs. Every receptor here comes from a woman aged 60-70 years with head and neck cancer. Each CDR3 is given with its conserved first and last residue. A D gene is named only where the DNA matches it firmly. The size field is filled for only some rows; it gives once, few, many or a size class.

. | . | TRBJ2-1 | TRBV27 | TGTGCCAGCAGTTTCCGCGGGGACATCAGCAATGAGCAGTTCTTC | CASSFRGDISNEQFF
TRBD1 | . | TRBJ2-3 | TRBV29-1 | TGCAGCGCTGAAACCGGACAGGCCGATACGCAGTATTTT | CSAETGQADTQYF
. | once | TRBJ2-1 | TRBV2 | TGTGCCAGCAAGGGGGAGGGGCTACTCAGGAATGAGCAGTTCTTC | CASKGEGLLRNEQFF
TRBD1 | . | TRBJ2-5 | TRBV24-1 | TGTGCCACCAGTGATCCGACAGGGGGTAGAGAGACCCAGTACTTC | CATSDPTGGRETQYF
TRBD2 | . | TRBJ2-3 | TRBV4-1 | TGCGCCAGCAGCCCAAATAGCGGGGGGCGCACAGATACGCAGTATTTT | CASSPNSGGRTDTQYF
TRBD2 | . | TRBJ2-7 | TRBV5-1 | TGCGCCAGCAGCTTGGACAGCGGAGGACTAGCGGGAGGAGAGCAGTACTTC | CASSLDSGGLAGGEQYF
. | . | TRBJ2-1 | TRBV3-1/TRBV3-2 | TGTGCCAGCAGCCAAGGGCAGGGGCCCTACAATGAGCAGTTCTTC | CASSQGQGPYNEQFF
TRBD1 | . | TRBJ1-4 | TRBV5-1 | TGCGCCAGCAGCTACGGGACAGGCGGAACTAATGAAAAACTGTTTTTT | CASSYGTGGTNEKLFF
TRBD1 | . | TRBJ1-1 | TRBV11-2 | TGTGCCAGCAGCTTGAGGGGACAGGGCGGTGAAGCTTTCTTT | CASSLRGQGGEAFF
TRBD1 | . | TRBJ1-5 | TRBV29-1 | TGCAGCGTGGAAACGACAGGGGAGGCCAATCAGCCCCAGCATTTT | CSVETTGEANQPQHF
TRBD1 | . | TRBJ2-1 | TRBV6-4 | TGTGCCAGCAGTGACTTCGCCGAACAGGGGACCTACAATGAGCAGTTCTTC | CASSDFAEQGTYNEQFF
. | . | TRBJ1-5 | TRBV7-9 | TGTGCCAGCAGCTTAGATATTTCGGGGCAGCCCCAGCATTTT | CASSLDISGQPQHF
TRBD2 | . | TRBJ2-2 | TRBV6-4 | TGTGCCAGCAGAGGACTAGCGGGAGGTACGAACACCGGGGAGCTGTTTTTT | CASRGLAGGTNTGELFF
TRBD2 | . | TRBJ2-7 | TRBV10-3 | TGTGCCACGCGACTAGCGGTTGAGCAGTACTTC | CATRLAVEQYF
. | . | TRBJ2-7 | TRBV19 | TGTGCCAGTAGTATGAGGGTCTCCTACGAGCAGTACTTC | CASSMRVSYEQYF
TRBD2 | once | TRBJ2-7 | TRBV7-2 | TGTGCCAGCAGCTTAGGTATGGCGGGAGGGCTCTACGAGCAGTACTTC | CASSLGMAGGLYEQYF
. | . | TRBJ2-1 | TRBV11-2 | TGTGCCAGCAGCTTAGTTATTAGCACCTACAATGAGCAGTTCTTC | CASSLVISTYNEQFF
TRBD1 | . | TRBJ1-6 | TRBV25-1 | TGTGCCAGCAGTGATCTCTTTCGGGACAGAGAGAATTCACCCCTCCACTTT | CASSDLFRDRENSPLHF
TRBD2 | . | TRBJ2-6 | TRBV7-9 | TGTGCCAGCAGCTTAGCAGGATCGGGGGGTGAGTCTGGGGCCAACGTCCTGACTTTC | CASSLAGSGGESGANVLTF
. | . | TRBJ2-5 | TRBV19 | TGTGCCAGTAGTAGCACCCAAGGGGGAGGACAGACCCAGTACTTC | CASSSTQGGGQTQYF
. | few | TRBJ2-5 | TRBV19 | TGTGCCAGTAGCGAAACCACCGGGACCCAGTACTTC | CASSETTGTQYF
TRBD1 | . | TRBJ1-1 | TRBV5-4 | TGTGCCAGCAGCTCGACAGGGATTAACACTGAAGCTTTCTTT | CASSSTGINTEAFF
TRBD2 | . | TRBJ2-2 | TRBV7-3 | TGTGCCAGCAGCCGCGCTAGCGGGGTGAACACCGGGGAGCTGTTTTTT | CASSRASGVNTGELFF
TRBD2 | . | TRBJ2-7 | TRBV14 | TGTGCCAGCAGCCTGATCTCTAGCGGGGGTTCTACGAAGCAGTACTTC | CASSLISSGGSTKQYF
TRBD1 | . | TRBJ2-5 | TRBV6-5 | TGTGCCAGCAGTTACTTCCACGACAGGGCAGAGACCCAGTACTTC | CASSYFHDRAETQYF
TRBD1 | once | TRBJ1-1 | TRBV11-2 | TGTGCCAGCAGCCCAACAGGGGACACTGAAGCTTTCTTT | CASSPTGDTEAFF
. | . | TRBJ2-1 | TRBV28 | TGTGCCAGCAGACAGGGCGGTGGTGAGCAGTTCTTC | CASRQGGGEQFF
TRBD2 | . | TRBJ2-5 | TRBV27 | TGTGCCAGCAGTTTTCGGGCTAGCGGGAGGACCCAAGAGACCCAGTACTTC | CASSFRASGRTQETQYF
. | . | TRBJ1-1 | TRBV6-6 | TGTGCCAGCAGGCCCCGGACGGATGACCGGACTGAAGCTTTCTTT | CASRPRTDDRTEAFF
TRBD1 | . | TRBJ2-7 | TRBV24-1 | TGTGCCACCAGCGACAGGGGTACGGAGAAGCAGTACTTC | CATSDRGTEKQYF
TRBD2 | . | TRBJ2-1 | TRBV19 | TGTGCCAGTAGTATTCGCGGGGGTGAGCAGTTCTTC | CASSIRGGEQFF
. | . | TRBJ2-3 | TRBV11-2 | TGTGCCAGCAGAGTTGCAGATACGCAGTATTTT | CASRVADTQYF
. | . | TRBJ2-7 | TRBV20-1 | TGCAGTGCTAGAGATCAGTTCGAGCAGTACTTC | CSARDQFEQYF
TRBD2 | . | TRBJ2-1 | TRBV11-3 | TGTGCCAGCAGCTTAGTAGCGGGAGGGACGGGCGATGAGCAGTTCTTC | CASSLVAGGTGDEQFF
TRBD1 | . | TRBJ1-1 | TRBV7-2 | TGTGCCAGCAGCATTAAACAGGGGGAGTGGAACACTGAAGCTTTCTTT | CASSIKQGEWNTEAFF
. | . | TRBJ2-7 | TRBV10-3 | TGTGCCATCAGTGGAGGGGCCACCAGCTACGAGCAGTACTTC | CAISGGATSYEQYF
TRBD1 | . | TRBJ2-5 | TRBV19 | TGTGCCAGTAGCGCCGGGACAGGGGCCATGGAGACCCAGTACTTC | CASSAGTGAMETQYF
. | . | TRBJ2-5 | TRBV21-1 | TGTGCCAGCAGCGGGGGGACAGACCAAGAGACCCAGTACTTC | CASSGGTDQETQYF
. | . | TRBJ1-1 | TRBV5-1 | TGCGCCAGCAGCTTAGACGGAAACATGAACACTGAAGCTTTCTTT | CASSLDGNMNTEAFF
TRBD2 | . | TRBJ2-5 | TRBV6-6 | TGTGCCAGCAGATCCGGGACTAGAGTACAAGAGACCCAGTACTTC | CASRSGTRVQETQYF
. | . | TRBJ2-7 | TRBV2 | TGTGCCAGCAGTGCGGAGACCGACGGTAGCGAGCAGTACTTC | CASSAETDGSEQYF
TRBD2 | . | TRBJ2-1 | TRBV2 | TGTGCCAGCACCCTAGCGGGACCCTACAATGAGCAGTTCTTC | CASTLAGPYNEQFF
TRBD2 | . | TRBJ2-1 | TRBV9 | TGTGCCAGCAGCGTAGTCGGGCTAGCGGGAGCTCATGAGCAGTTCTTC | CASSVVGLAGAHEQFF
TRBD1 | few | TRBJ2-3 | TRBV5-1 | TGCGCCAGCAGCTTGGTGGGGGACAGGAGAGATACGCAGTATTTT | CASSLVGDRRDTQYF
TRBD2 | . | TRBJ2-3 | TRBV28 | TGTGCCAGCGGAACGGGAGGGCCGGGTACAGATACGCAGTATTTT | CASGTGGPGTDTQYF
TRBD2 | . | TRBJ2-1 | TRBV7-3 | TGTGCCAGCAGCTTAATCGGCATCCCACGGGGGGTCAATGAGCAGTTCTTC | CASSLIGIPRGVNEQFF
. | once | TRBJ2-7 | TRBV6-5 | TGTGCCAGCAGTTACTCGATAGGGTTCTCCTACGAGCAGTACTTC | CASSYSIGFSYEQYF
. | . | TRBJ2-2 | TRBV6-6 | TGTGCCAGCAGTTACGGACTGGCGAACACCGGGGAGCTGTTTTTT | CASSYGLANTGELFF
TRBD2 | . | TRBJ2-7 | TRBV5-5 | TGTGCCAGCAGCTTCAGCCGGACTAGCGGCCTTGGTGGTTACGAGCAGTACTTC | CASSFSRTSGLGGYEQYF
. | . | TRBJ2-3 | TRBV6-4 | TGTGCCAGCAGTGACCGATACATATGTTCTAGCACAGATACGCAGTATTTT | CASSDRYICSSTDTQYF
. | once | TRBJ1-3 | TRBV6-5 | TGTGCCAGCAGTTTCTCACGGGGCTCTGGAAACACCATATATTTT | CASSFSRGSGNTIYF
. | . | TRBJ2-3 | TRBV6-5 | TGTGCCAGCAGTTACGATTGGGGATTAAGCACAGATACGCAGTATTTT | CASSYDWGLSTDTQYF
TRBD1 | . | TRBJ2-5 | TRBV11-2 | TGTGCCAGCAGCCGAAGGGGACAGGACCAAGAGACCCAGTACTTC | CASSRRGQDQETQYF
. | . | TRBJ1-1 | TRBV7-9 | TGTGCCAGCAGCCCCCGACGGAGCACTGAAGCTTTCTTT | CASSPRRSTEAFF
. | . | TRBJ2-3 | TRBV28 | . | CASSFLADTQYF
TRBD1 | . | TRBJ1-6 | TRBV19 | TGTGCCAGTAGTATTGGACAGGCGAGCTCCTATAATTCACCCCTCCACTTT | CASSIGQASSYNSPLHF
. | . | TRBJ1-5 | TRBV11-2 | TGTGCCAGCAGTCAAGATGGCAATCAGCCCCAGCATTTT | CASSQDGNQPQHF